Sequencing of this T cell receptor beta chain was carried out in a study of neurological immune-mediated disorders. The V end lost 4 bases, the J end lost 3 bases, and 10 bases lay between the germline ends. CDR1 and CDR2 from the germline V gene are ENHRY and SYGVKD. The CDR3 spans 14 residues. TCRdb re-analysed the 5' RACE reads in MiXCR, keeping a single row per CDR3 protein. The repertoire holds more than 55,000 distinct CDR3 sequences, with 20% to 30% as singletons. Time point in this sample: technical triplicate 2. Unsorted libraries were prepared from 2 million PBMCs that had been stored at -80 C.

This chain connects TRBV10-3 to TRBJ1-5; D unclear. The sequenced material came from PBMCs. The sequence was collected from a man aged 55 to 70 with HTLV-1-associated myelopathy (HAM/TSP). In DNA form, the CDR3 reads TGTGCCATCAGTGCACGGGGATTCAATCAGCCCCAGCATTTT. Translated, it gives CAISARGFNQPQHF.